This T cell receptor (beta chain) was profiled in a study of T-cell memory formation after mild COVID-19. Broader study findings: Memory from before infection featured some responding clones, which suggests cross-reactive memory joined.

A note on this clonotype: Its antigen is undetermined.

TCRdb called the 5' RACE reads again in MiXCR, with one record for every CDR3 protein. The table has 540,000 or so distinct CDR3 sequences, roughly 20% seen once. Germline lookup yields CDR1 GTSNPN and CDR2 SVGIG (reference sequence). The CDR3 loop spans 16 amino acids. The ends were cut back, 3 bases at V and 2 bases at J, with 20 bases in the middle. This clonotype was sampled from an adult woman who had mild COVID-19 (a few samples of this study predate the infection). Cell type and time point are not known. This sequence joins TRBV30 and TRBJ2-7, with D possibly TRBD2 on 5 matching bases. The sample comprised PBMCs or a T cell subset sorted from them (not recorded which). CDR3 sequence: CAWSPIRGTVAYEQYF. The CDR3, as DNA: TGTGCCTGGAGCCCAATTCGGGGTACGGTAGCCTACGAGCAGTACTTC.